The 23 T cell receptor beta chains below come from one sample, sequenced in a study of graft-versus-host responses after intestinal transplantation. Sequencing was performed with immunoSEQ multiplex PCR; in TCRdb, only in-frame clones are kept and a portion is missing. The sample includes more than 12,000 clones, roughly 28% of them seen just once. The specimen was alloreactive CD4+ T cells from a mixed lymphocyte reaction culture, collected before intestinal transplant. Subset: CFSE-low proliferating T cells sorted from approximately 6-day pre-transplant mixed lymphocyte reaction (GvH or HvG direction). These receptors came from a human patient who received an intestinal transplant.

This clone was counted only a few times. This rearrangement joins TRBV11-3 to TRBJ2-1; D uncertain. From germline, CDR1 is SGHNT and CDR2 YENEEA. Trimming pared 2 bases from V and 0 bases from J, leaving 8 bases between. The CDR3 extends over 15 amino acids. The CDR3 loop is CASSLQAPSYNEQFF. DNA for the CDR3: TGTGCCAGCAGCTTACAAGCACCCTCCTACAATGAGCAGTTCTTC.

This clone was recorded a few times. Other DNA sequences of this sample code for an identical CDR3. V is TRBV6-5 and J is TRBJ2-3, with D perhaps TRBD2 (5 bases). The CDR3 extends over 11 amino acids. Looked up from germline, CDR1 is MNHEY and CDR2 is SVGAGI. Trimming stripped 6 bases from V and 5 bases from J, with 6 bases between. CDR3 sequence: CASSRGDTQYF. CDR3 in DNA: TGTGCCAGCAGCCGGGGAGATACGCAGTATTTT.

The V call is TRBV29-1, the J call TRBJ2-5; weak D call: TRBD2 (7 bases). V was cut by 8 bases and J by 1 base, with 14 bases left in between. CDR3 length equals 13 residues. CDR1 and CDR2 (germline): SQVTM, ANQGSEA. The chain's CDR3 is CSSRRGPQETQYF. The CDR3 nucleotides are TGCAGCTCAAGGCGGGGGCCCCAAGAGACCCAGTACTTC.

This clone was seen a few times. This chain links TRBV30 with TRBJ1-2; possible D gene TRBD1, 5 bases. The CDR3 loop spans 11 amino acids. CDR1 GTSNPN and CDR2 SVGIG come from the germline V gene (reference sequence). V shed 2 bases and J shed 8 bases, with 9 bases lying between them. The CDR3 sequence: CAWSYRYGYTF. As DNA, the CDR3 is TGTGCCTGGAGTTACAGGTACGGCTACACCTTC.

This clone was seen a few times. The chain employs TRBV9 and TRBJ2-4; perhaps TRBD1 as D (6 bases). Trimming left V 4 bases short and J 6 bases short, with 14 bases between. There are 14 residues in the CDR3. In germline, CDR1 is SGDLS, CDR2 YYNGEE. Here the CDR3 DNA reads TGTGCCAGCAGCAAACAGGGCTATGGAAACATTCAGTACTTC. Translated: CASSKQGYGNIQYF.

The rearrangement links TRBV5-5 to TRBJ2-2; D is uncertain. Germline-derived CDR1 and CDR2 are SGHKS and YYEKEE (reference sequence). This CDR3 contains 16 residues. Trimming took off 0 bases at V and 0 bases at J, with 9 bases between the two ends. The DNA of the CDR3 is TGTGCCAGCAGCTTGGAGGTGGTGACGAACACCGGGGAGCTGTTTTTT. Translated: CASSLEVVTNTGELFF.

V gene TRBV9 combines with J gene TRBJ2-3; 9 nucleotides match TRBD2. Germline trimming cut 0 bases from V and 3 bases from J; bases unmatched to any gene: 5. This CDR3 contains 16 residues. The germline CDR1 and CDR2 sequences are SGDLS and YYNGEE. The CDR3 protein is CASSVGLADSTDTQYF. DNA for the CDR3: TGTGCCAGCAGCGTAGGACTAGCGGACTCAACAGATACGCAGTATTTT.

V gene TRBV5-1 combines with J gene TRBJ1-2; the D is unclear. V was cut by 9 bases and J by 0 bases, with 12 bases left in between. CDR3 size: 13 residues. Germline V gene sequence: CDR1 SGHRS, CDR2 YFSETQ. The CDR3 DNA reads TGCGCCACCCGCGACGGTTCTAACTATGGCTACACCTTC. Encoded protein: CATRDGSNYGYTF.

The chain recombines TRBV6-1 with TRBJ2-1; D gene ambiguous. Germline-derived CDR1 and CDR2 are MNHNS and SASEGT. The V and J ends lost 0 bases and 5 bases respectively, with 11 bases between them. There are 15 residues in the CDR3. Written as DNA, the CDR3 is TGTGCCAGCAGTGAAGCTTACAGAGGCAACAATGAGCAGTTCTTC. Translating it yields CASSEAYRGNNEQFF.

Written as DNA, the CDR3 is TGTGCCAGCAGCTTGTCAGCCCTAACCCTTAACTATGGCTACACCTTC. It specifies CASSLSALTLNYGYTF. The genes are TRBV7-2 and TRBJ1-2; D unclear. The CDR3 covers 16 residues. Germline V gene lookup returns CDR1 SGHTA and CDR2 FQGNSA. The germline V and J ends were trimmed by 3 bases and 1 base, with 15 bases remaining between them.

There are a few counts of this clone. V is TRBV7-2 and J is TRBJ2-3; TRBD2 agrees at 8 bases. With V trimmed by 5 bases and J by 6 bases, 19 bases remained unmatched. There are 18 residues in the CDR3. Germline V gene sequence: CDR1 SGHTA, CDR2 FQGNSA. As DNA, the CDR3 is TGTGCCAGCAGCCCGGGGCTAGCGGGTTCCTCGTGGCGGGATACGCAGTATTTT. This translates into CASSPGLAGSSWRDTQYF.

This clone came up a few times. The chain has TRBV7-2 and TRBJ2-7; possible D gene TRBD2, 6 bases. Germline loops: CDR1 SGHTA, CDR2 FQGNSA. This CDR3 is 14 amino acids long. V lost 1 base to trimming and J lost 2 bases, with 9 bases between them. The CDR3 is CASSLVSSAYEQYF. In nucleotides, the CDR3 is TGTGCCAGCAGCTTAGTTTCTAGCGCCTACGAGCAGTACTTC.

The V call is TRBV28, the J call TRBJ1-6; 7 nucleotides agree with TRBD1. V was pared by 6 bases and J by 5 bases, with 7 bases of the junction left unmatched. The CDR3 totals 15 residues. CDR1 and CDR2 (germline): MDHEN, SYDVKM. The chain's CDR3 is CASSSPTGNNSPLHF. The CDR3 region has the DNA TGTGCCAGCAGCTCCCCGACAGGGAATAATTCACCCCTCCACTTT.

The J gene is TRBJ2-2, the V gene TRBV6-4; D may match TRBD1 or TRBD2 (5 bases each). This CDR3 contains 14 residues. The germline V gene has CDR1 MRHNA and CDR2 SNTAGT. The V gene lost 6 bases and the J gene lost 1 base, with 9 bases spanning the gap. The CDR3 is CASRGVWNTGELFF. The CDR3 nucleotides are TGTGCCAGCAGGGGGGTATGGAACACCGGGGAGCTGTTTTTT.

The J gene is TRBJ2-6, the V gene TRBV7-6; 7 bases are a match to TRBD1. Germline V gene data show CDR1 as SGHVS and CDR2 as FNYEAQ. The V segment lost 2 bases and the J segment 3 bases; nucleotides outside the gene matches: 10. This CDR3 has 18 residues. In nucleotides, the CDR3 is TGTGCCAGCAGCTTACGGTCACAGGGGCAGAGTGGGGCCAACGTCCTGACTTTC. Translating gives CASSLRSQGQSGANVLTF.

This clone was detected a few times. This chain connects TRBV4-1 to TRBJ2-1; TRBD2 matches 8 bases. The CDR3 totals 17 residues. J was trimmed by 0 bases and V by 1 base; bases with no gene match: 5. Germline lookup yields CDR1 MGHRA and CDR2 YSYEKL. The CDR3 loop reads CASSQAESGSSYNEQFF. In DNA, the CDR3 is TGCGCCAGCAGCCAAGCGGAAAGCGGGAGCTCCTACAATGAGCAGTTCTTC.

The chain links TRBV6-6 to TRBJ2-3; D is ambiguous. The germline V and J ends were trimmed by 6 bases and 2 bases, with 6 bases remaining between them. The CDR3 extends over 12 amino acids. Germline CDR1 is MNHNY and CDR2 is SVGAGI (reference sequence). CDR3 sequence (DNA): TGTGCCAGCAGCCAAACCACAGATACGCAGTATTTT. Amino acid sequence: CASSQTTDTQYF.

The chain uses TRBV21-1 and TRBJ1-4. TRBV21-1 is shown as a pseudogene. This CDR3 region has 18 residues. The DNA for the CDR3 is TGTGCCATAAATACCGGGACCGCACTAATGGGGATTAATGAAAAACTGTTTTTT. Its protein is CAINTGTALMGINEKLFF.

This clone turned up a few times. The chain uses TRBV4-2 and TRBJ1-5; TRBD1 aligns across 9 bases. Germline CDR1 reads LGHNA; CDR2 reads YNFKEQ. The CDR3 totals 16 residues. Unmatched junction bases numbered 8, after V lost 4 bases and J lost 4 bases. The CDR3 protein is CASSLSGQGPNQPQHF. The CDR3, as DNA: TGTGCCAGCAGCCTTTCGGGACAGGGTCCTAATCAGCCCCAGCATTTT.

This clone showed up just a few times. This chain connects TRBV7-9 to TRBJ1-1; D might be TRBD1 (5 bases). The CDR3 runs 12 residues. Germline CDR1 SEHNR, CDR2 FQNEAQ (reference sequence). The germline V and J ends were trimmed by 3 bases and 10 bases, with 12 bases remaining between them. The CDR3 here is CASSFNAGGAFF. CDR3 coding DNA: TGTGCCAGCAGCTTCAACGCCGGGGGAGCTTTCTTT.

By sample share, this clone is medium-sized. The chain carries TRBV5-1 and TRBJ2-1; no definite D call. V lost 0 bases to trimming and J lost 5 bases, with 0 bases between them. This CDR3 is built from 11 residues. Looked up from germline, CDR1 is SGHRS and CDR2 is YFSETQ. The CDR3 is CASSLDNEQFF. CDR3 nucleotides: TGCGCCAGCAGCTTGGACAATGAGCAGTTCTTC.

This clone is large by share. The sample contains more than one DNA sequence encoding this CDR3. The rearrangement joins TRBV27 to TRBJ2-7, with D uncertain. Per the germline V gene, CDR1 is MNHEY and CDR2 is SMNVEV (reference sequence). The V end lost 6 bases, the J end lost 1 base, and 16 bases lay between the germline ends. The CDR3 sequence is 15 residues long. This CDR3 reads CASSRTRVLSYEQYF. CDR3 DNA: TGTGCCAGCAGCAGAACAAGGGTTCTTTCCTACGAGCAGTACTTC.

CDR3 sequence reads: CASSYSKLDYNEQFF. CDR3 in DNA: TGTGCCAGCAGTTACTCGAAGCTAGACTACAATGAGCAGTTCTTC. The rearrangement links TRBV6-6 to TRBJ2-1; D is ambiguous. Trimming cost V 0 bases and J 3 bases, with 9 bases left between them. The germline gives CDR1 MNHNY, CDR2 SVGAGI (reference sequence). The CDR3 length is 15 residues.